The rows below give T cell receptor beta chains drawn from one sample of a study of T cell responses to AZD1222 COVID-19 vaccine. The table came from immunoSEQ multiplex PCR; TCRdb's copy has only in-frame clones and leaves some out. The table lists about 120,000 clones, around 92% of them singletons. The source material was peripheral blood, sampled on day 0 of AZD1222 vaccination. All receptors come from an adult in good health. Each CDR3 is given with its conserved first and last residue. D genes are given only for firm matches. Some rows have no size entry. The others give once, few or many, or a class for an expanded clone.

v_call: TRBV4-3; d_call: -; j_call: TRBJ1-5; clone_size: -; cdr3_length: 18; cdr3_aa: CASSHSVLAFREDQPQHF; cdr3_nt: TGCGCCAGCAGCCATTCAGTCCTTGCGTTCCGAGAGGATCAGCCCCAGCATTTT
v_call: TRBV3-1/TRBV3-2; d_call: TRBD1; j_call: TRBJ1-3; clone_size: -; cdr3_length: 15; cdr3_aa: CASSRDRDSGNTIYF; cdr3_nt: TGTGCCAGCAGCCGGGACAGGGACTCTGGAAACACCATATATTTT
v_call: TRBV10-1; d_call: TRBD2; j_call: TRBJ2-5; clone_size: -; cdr3_length: 16; cdr3_aa: CAPPSEREGCVEGTHF; cdr3_nt: TGCGCCCCCCCTTCTGAGCGGGAGGGATGTGTAGAGGGAACCCACTTC
v_call: TRBV6-4; d_call: -; j_call: TRBJ2-1; clone_size: -; cdr3_length: 14; cdr3_aa: CASSHGILGGEQFF; cdr3_nt: TGTGCCAGCAGCCACGGGATCTTAGGCGGTGAGCAGTTCTTC
v_call: TRBV9; d_call: TRBD1; j_call: TRBJ2-7; clone_size: -; cdr3_length: 16; cdr3_aa: CASSVGTGQGAFEQYF; cdr3_nt: TGTGCCAGCAGCGTAGGCACGGGACAGGGGGCTTTCGAGCAGTACTTC
v_call: TRBV5-1; d_call: -; j_call: TRBJ1-1; clone_size: few; cdr3_length: 16; cdr3_aa: CASSLEYRAGNTEAFF; cdr3_nt: TGCGCCAGCAGCTTGGAATACAGGGCTGGGAACACTGAAGCTTTCTTT
v_call: TRBV3-1/TRBV3-2; d_call: -; j_call: TRBJ1-3; clone_size: -; cdr3_length: 16; cdr3_aa: CASSQASRGARDTIYF; cdr3_nt: TGTGCCAGCAGCCAAGCTTCGCGGGGGGCTCGGGACACCATATATTTT
v_call: TRBV19; d_call: -; j_call: TRBJ1-5; clone_size: -; cdr3_length: 17; cdr3_aa: CASSIEKATVGNQPQHF; cdr3_nt: TGTGCCAGTAGTATAGAGAAGGCTACAGTCGGCAATCAGCCCCAGCATTTT
v_call: TRBV10-3; d_call: TRBD1; j_call: TRBJ2-3; clone_size: once; cdr3_length: 14; cdr3_aa: CAIRDRDSTDTQYF; cdr3_nt: TGTGCCATCAGGGACAGGGATAGTACAGATACGCAGTATTTT
v_call: TRBV5-4; d_call: -; j_call: TRBJ2-3; clone_size: -; cdr3_length: 14; cdr3_aa: CASSGRDSTDTQYF; cdr3_nt: TGTGCCAGCAGCGGACGGGACTCTACAGATACGCAGTATTTT